This is a list of T cell receptor beta chains from one sample in a study of blood T cell repertoires in COVID-19. TCRdb's table, derived via immunoSEQ multiplex PCR, lists solely in-frame clones and lacks some. This sample has 120,000 to 150,000 clones, with about nine tenths found just once. The sample taken for sequencing was peripheral blood. The receptors were gathered from a woman older than 75 with acute or convalescent COVID-19. Each CDR3 is given with its conserved first and last residue. D genes are given only for firm matches. Some rows have no size entry. The others give once, few or many, or a class for an expanded clone.

j_gene	v_gene	abundance	d_gene	CDR3nt	CDR3aa
TRBJ1-1	TRBV20-1	-	-	TGCAGTGCGGTCAGGTATGAAGCTTTCTTT	CSAVRYEAFF
TRBJ1-1	TRBV18	-	TRBD1	TGTGCCAGCTCCCTTTACAGGGGTAGGGACACTGAAGCTTTCTTT	CASSLYRGRDTEAFF
TRBJ2-4	TRBV12-3/TRBV12-4	-	-	TGTGCCAGCAGTCGGGGAAACATTCAGTACTTC	CASSRGNIQYF
TRBJ1-1	TRBV18	-	-	TGTGCCAGCTCACCGAGGGAAACTGAAGCTTTCTTT	CASSPRETEAFF
TRBJ1-2	TRBV5-1	-	TRBD1	TGCGCCACCGCAGAGGGACAGGGAACAAGTGGCTACACCTTC	CATAEGQGTSGYTF
TRBJ1-2	TRBV30	few	-	TGTGCCTGGACCTTATCCGGGGGGCCCAGCCCGGGATATGGCTACACCTTC	CAWTLSGGPSPGYGYTF
TRBJ2-2	TRBV28	few	-	TGTGCCAGCAGCCGAGGGGGGGCGCAAACCGGGGAGCTGTTTTTT	CASSRGGAQTGELFF
TRBJ2-2	TRBV3-1/TRBV3-2	-	TRBD2	TGTGCCAGCAGCCAGGCTGGGACTAGCGGGGGTGTTAGGACCGGGGAGCTGTTTTTT	CASSQAGTSGGVRTGELFF
TRBJ1-4	TRBV6-5	-	TRBD1	TGTGCCAGCAGTTTCGACTACAGGGGGGGAAATGAAAAACTGTTTTTT	CASSFDYRGGNEKLFF
TRBJ2-2	TRBV2	-	TRBD1	TGTGCCAGCAGTGAAATCCCAGGGGGCACCGGGGAGCTGTTTTTT	CASSEIPGGTGELFF